This T cell receptor beta chain was recorded in a study of patients and donors after allogeneic stem cell transplantation (dated by TCRdb to 2019 to 2021). Taken from cysteine to phenylalanine, the CDR3 has 16 residues. Only CDR3 DNA is held: 48 bases, read in frame from base 1. The germline ends are 17 bases apart after V is trimmed by 6 bases and J by 2 bases. The protocol used for the library was RT-PCR. Instrument on record: NextSeq 550. The public reads were run again by TCRdb, first through fastp at Q25 and then through MiXCR, and only productive beta chains were kept. Every entry covers one CDR3 protein and lists the most common genes and DNA from its rows. The sample table holds approximately 410,000 distinct CDR3 sequences, of which 16% were seen once. Roughly 7.2% of the sample is taken by the ten largest. This clonotype was found many times. Its antigen remains undetermined. No base quality information exists; no much larger clone differs at one position.

The receptor comes from a human donor who was either an allogeneic HSCT recipient or a stem cell or donor lymphocyte infusion donor (not recorded which). It is not recorded whose cells these are; they may come from a transplant donor. Recombination connected TRBV12-3 or TRBV12-4 to TRBJ1-5, with the D gene uncertain. Sequencing was carried out using blood, either unsorted or a sorted T cell fraction (not recorded which). The DNA is as follows: TGTGCCAGCAGCCGGAACGTGGGTATCGGCAATCAGCCCCAGCATTTT. Translated, this gives CASSRNVGIGNQPQHF.